A selection of T cell receptor beta chains follows, all from one sample in a study of type 1 and type 2 diabetes patients. One entry per CDR3 protein results from TCRdb running MiXCR on the multiplex PCR reads. Of some 250,000 distinct CDR3 sequences detected, more than 45% appear once; the ten largest clones hold around 13%. Material: peripheral blood mononuclear cells (PBMCs). The receptors shown here come from a young man with type 2 diabetes. CDR3s include the opening cysteine and the closing phenylalanine or tryptophan. A D gene is named only where the DNA matches it firmly. For some rows the clone size is stated as once, few or many, or as a class when expanded; others skip it.

>NA|TRBJ2-5|TRBD1|TRBV6-1
TGTGCCAGTCTGGGGACAGGGACCAGTGGAGAGACCCAGTACTTC
CASLGTGTSGETQYF
>NA|TRBJ2-3|NA|TRBV28
TGTGCCAGCAGTGTGGGACGTAGGGATACGCAGTATTTT
CASSVGRRDTQYF
>NA|TRBJ2-5|TRBD2|TRBV20-1
TGCAGTGCTAGAGATAGGCTAGCGGGGGGATGGGAGACCCAGTACTTC
CSARDRLAGGWETQYF
>NA|TRBJ2-2|NA|TRBV20-1
TGCAGTGCTAGGAGCTCAGACGGCACCGGGGAGCTGTTTTTT
CSARSSDGTGELFF
>NA|TRBJ2-3|NA|TRBV19
TGTGCCAGTAGTAGTAACACGGGAGATACGCAGTATTTT
CASSSNTGDTQYF
>NA|TRBJ1-6|NA|TRBV2
TGTGCCAGCAGCGCCGGTGAGGCGTGGGGTTCACCCCTCCACTTT
CASSAGEAWGSPLHF
>NA|TRBJ1-6|NA|TRBV7-3
TGTGCCAGCAGCTTAAGTGCCGAACCCTATTCACCCCTCTACTTT
CASSLSAEPYSPLYF
>NA|TRBJ2-1|TRBD1|TRBV5-1
TGCGCCAGCAGCTCGAGACTAACAGGGGCTGAGCAGTTCTTC
CASSSRLTGAEQFF
>few|TRBJ2-3|NA|TRBV7-9
TGTGCCAGCAGCTTAATTCCGTTTGGGGCTCGGCGAGCAGATACGCAGTATTTT
CASSLIPFGARRADTQYF
>NA|TRBJ2-3|NA|TRBV2
TGTGCCAGCAATATGGACGGAAGCACAGATACGCAGTATTTT
CASNMDGSTDTQYF
>many|TRBJ2-7|NA|TRBV25-1
TGTGCCAGCAGACAAAGCGACGAGCAGTACTTC
CASRQSDEQYF
>NA|TRBJ1-3|TRBD1|TRBV6-5
TGTGCCAGCAGCCAGGACAGGACCTCTGGAAACACCATATATTTT
CASSQDRTSGNTIYF
>few|TRBJ2-7|TRBD2|TRBV2
TGTGCCAGCAGTGCAGCAAGCGGGAGTCCCTACGAGCAGTACTTC
CASSAASGSPYEQYF
>few|TRBJ2-7|TRBD2|TRBV20-1
TGCAGTGCTAGCGGGACTAGCTCCTACGAGCAGTACTTC
CSASGTSSYEQYF
>few|TRBJ2-2|TRBD2|TRBV14
TGTGCCAGCAGTTCGTCCGGGACTAGCGGGACCGGGGAGCTGTTTTTT
CASSSSGTSGTGELFF
>NA|TRBJ2-1|TRBD2|TRBV30
TGTGCCTGGAGTCGCGGGACTAGCTCTTACAATGAGCAGTTCTTC
CAWSRGTSSYNEQFF
>NA|TRBJ1-2|NA|TRBV5-1
TGTGCCAGCAGCCCCCAAAAGGGAAGCTATGGCTACACCTTC
CASSPQKGSYGYTF
>few|TRBJ1-1|NA|TRBV19
TGTGCCAGTAGTATCGGGGTTATGAACACTGAAGCTTTCTTT
CASSIGVMNTEAFF
>few|TRBJ2-5|NA|TRBV19
TGTGCCAGCGGGTTGCGGGTTGTTGAGACCCAGTACTTC
CASGLRVVETQYF
>NA|TRBJ1-1|NA|TRBV28
TGTGCCAGCAGTCTAGGCGCTCCTGAAGCTTTCTTT
CASSLGAPEAFF
>NA|TRBJ2-7|TRBD1|TRBV20-1
TGCAGTGCTTCGACAGGGGAAATCTACGAGCAGTACTTC
CSASTGEIYEQYF
>NA|TRBJ1-2|NA|TRBV15
TGTGCCACCAGCAGGGAGGGTTATATCGGCTACACCTTC
CATSREGYIGYTF
>NA|TRBJ1-5|NA|TRBV6-5
TGTGCCAGCAGTTATAACAATCAGCCCCAGCATTTT
CASSYNNQPQHF
>NA|TRBJ2-7|NA|TRBV27
TGTGCCAGCAGTTTCGCAGGGGGGGGCTACGAGCAGTACTTC
CASSFAGGGYEQYF
>few|TRBJ2-3|NA|TRBV4-1
TGCGCCAGCAGCCAATCAGCAGCTGGCACAGATACGCAGTATTTT
CASSQSAAGTDTQYF
>NA|TRBJ2-1|TRBD1|TRBV20-1
TGCAGTGCTAGACCAGACAGGGGGGTCGTCAATGAGCAGTTCTTC
CSARPDRGVVNEQFF
>NA|TRBJ1-1|NA|TRBV19
TGTGCCAGTGGAATAGGGAGGGCGATCACTGAAGCTTTCTTT
CASGIGRAITEAFF
>few|TRBJ2-7|NA|TRBV9
TGTGCCAGCAGCGCCCCCGGGATTTCCTACGAGCAGTACTTC
CASSAPGISYEQYF
>NA|TRBJ2-7|NA|TRBV30
TGTGCCTGGAGTGTAAGTAATAAAGGACTTTACTACGAGCAGTACTTC
CAWSVSNKGLYYEQYF
>NA|TRBJ1-2|TRBD1|TRBV12-5
TGTGCTAGTGGTTTGGGGGACAGTCGGGTCTATGGCTACACCTTC
CASGLGDSRVYGYTF
>NA|TRBJ1-2|NA|TRBV2
TGTGCCAGCAGCCATGGACAATTGGCCTCTTTTAACTATGGCTACACCTTC
CASSHGQLASFNYGYTF
>NA|TRBJ1-1|TRBD1|TRBV28
TGTGCCACTCACAGGGGAAGGGTGAACACTGAAGCTTTCTTT
CATHRGRVNTEAFF
>few|TRBJ2-5|NA|TRBV6-6
TGCGCCAGCAGTCCCCCTGCGGGGGCGGTACAAGAGACCCAGTACTTC
CASSPPAGAVQETQYF
>NA|TRBJ2-3|TRBD2|TRBV12-3/TRBV12-4
TGTGCCAGCAGTTTAGCACCCCTGCGAGCGGGGTGGAGAGATACGCAGTATTTT
CASSLAPLRAGWRDTQYF
>NA|TRBJ2-3|TRBD2|TRBV6-2/TRBV6-3
TGTGCCAGCAGTTACAGTGGAGAGGGACTAGGAACAGATACGCAGTATTTT
CASSYSGEGLGTDTQYF
>few|TRBJ2-1|TRBD2|TRBV29-1
TGCAGCGTGGTATTCGGGACTAGCGGCAACAATGAGCAGTTCTTC
CSVVFGTSGNNEQFF
>NA|TRBJ2-1|TRBD2|TRBV10-3
TGTGCCACCAGGACTAGCGGGCGCTACAATGAGCAGTTCTTC
CATRTSGRYNEQFF
>NA|TRBJ2-5|TRBD2|TRBV12-3/TRBV12-4
TGTGCCAGCAGCCAACTAGCGGGGGCGGAGACCCAGTACTTC
CASSQLAGAETQYF
>NA|TRBJ1-1|NA|TRBV12-5
TGTGCTAATGGGTTGGACACTGAAGCTTTCTTT
CANGLDTEAFF
>few|TRBJ2-6|NA|TRBV2
TGTGCCAGCAGTGAAGTGGCTGCCGGGGCCAACGTCCTGACTTTC
CASSEVAAGANVLTF
>NA|TRBJ1-5|NA|TRBV7-2
TGTGCCAGCAGCTTGGGCATAAACGACGAGCCCCAGCATTTT
CASSLGINDEPQHF
>NA|TRBJ1-4|NA|TRBV4-1
TGCGCCAGCAGCGTTGGGGTCGAAAAACTGTTTTTT
CASSVGVEKLFF
>many|TRBJ2-7|NA|TRBV30
TGTGCCTGGCGCAACGGGGTCTTCGACGAGCAGTACTTC
CAWRNGVFDEQYF
>NA|TRBJ1-2|TRBD1|TRBV19
TGTGCCAGTAGTAGTCACCGGGACAGGGATAACTATGGCTACACCTTC
CASSSHRDRDNYGYTF
>NA|TRBJ1-4|NA|TRBV20-1
TGCAGTGCCCCCCGGGGGACTCGGAACGAAAAACTGTTTTTT
CSAPRGTRNEKLFF
>NA|TRBJ1-2|NA|TRBV6-6
TGTGCCAGCAGTTACAGGGTTCGATATGGCTACACCTTC
CASSYRVRYGYTF